This is a list of T cell receptor beta chains from one sample in a study of T cell responses to AZD1222 COVID-19 vaccine. The method was immunoSEQ multiplex PCR; TCRdb's version includes in-frame clones alone and lacks a portion of them. The sample has over 130,000 clones, 85% to 95% seen once. The material sequenced was peripheral blood, taken on day 0 of AZD1222 vaccination. These receptors originate from an adult in good health. Each CDR3 is given with its conserved first and last residue. The order of the fields is J gene, clone size, V gene, D gene, CDR3 DNA, CDR3 protein. D genes are given only for firm matches. Part of the rows lack a size; the others show once, few, many or a class for expanded clones.

J gene: TRBJ1-6
clone size: once
V gene: TRBV7-9
D gene: TRBD1
CDR3 DNA: TGTGCCAGCAGCTTATGGGACAGTAATTCACCCCTCCACTTT
CDR3 protein: CASSLWDSNSPLHF

J gene: TRBJ2-7
clone size: .
V gene: TRBV2
D gene: .
CDR3 DNA: TGTGCCAGCGCATATTCCTCCTACGAGCAGTACTTC
CDR3 protein: CASAYSSYEQYF

J gene: TRBJ2-5
clone size: .
V gene: TRBV7-9
D gene: .
CDR3 DNA: TGTGCCAGCAGCTCATTTAGCGCCACCGGGGAGACCCAGTACTTC
CDR3 protein: CASSSFSATGETQYF

J gene: TRBJ1-4
clone size: .
V gene: TRBV19
D gene: .
CDR3 DNA: TGTGCCAGTAGTATGTTGGGGGGGAGTAATGAAAAACTGTTTTTT
CDR3 protein: CASSMLGGSNEKLFF

J gene: TRBJ1-5
clone size: .
V gene: TRBV4-1
D gene: .
CDR3 DNA: TGCGCCAGCAGCCAAGAGCAGGCAGGGAGGATGAGCAATCAGCCCCAGCATTTT
CDR3 protein: CASSQEQAGRMSNQPQHF

J gene: TRBJ2-1
clone size: once
V gene: TRBV12-5
D gene: TRBD2
CDR3 DNA: TGTGCTAGTGGTCGGGGACTAGCGGGAGGGCCTTACAATGAGCAGTTCTTC
CDR3 protein: CASGRGLAGGPYNEQFF

J gene: TRBJ2-5
clone size: .
V gene: TRBV9
D gene: TRBD1
CDR3 DNA: TGTGCCAGCAGCGTAGTGGGACAGGGTCCGTGGGAGACCCAGTACTTC
CDR3 protein: CASSVVGQGPWETQYF

J gene: TRBJ2-3
clone size: .
V gene: TRBV7-2
D gene: .
CDR3 DNA: TGTGCCAGCAGCTCAAGGACCGGGAGCACAGATACGCAGTATTTT
CDR3 protein: CASSSRTGSTDTQYF

J gene: TRBJ2-7
clone size: .
V gene: TRBV7-2
D gene: TRBD2
CDR3 DNA: TGTGCCAGCAGCTCCAGCGGGGGGGCGGGCGAGCAGTACTTC
CDR3 protein: CASSSSGGAGEQYF

J gene: TRBJ1-2
clone size: .
V gene: TRBV6-5
D gene: .
CDR3 DNA: TGTGCCAGCAGTTACAGCCCGGACAACACCTATGGCTACACCTTC
CDR3 protein: CASSYSPDNTYGYTF

J gene: TRBJ2-7
clone size: .
V gene: TRBV19
D gene: .
CDR3 DNA: TGTGCCAGTAGTAGACCCGGAGCCTACGAGCAGTACTTC
CDR3 protein: CASSRPGAYEQYF

J gene: TRBJ2-1
clone size: once
V gene: TRBV12-5
D gene: TRBD2
CDR3 DNA: TGTGCTAGTGGTTTGTCGGGGGGTTCTTACAATGAGCAGTTCTTC
CDR3 protein: CASGLSGGSYNEQFF

J gene: TRBJ1-6
clone size: few
V gene: TRBV2
D gene: .
CDR3 DNA: TGTGCCAGCAAGAGACAGAATAATTCACCCCTCCACTTT
CDR3 protein: CASKRQNNSPLHF

J gene: TRBJ2-7
clone size: .
V gene: TRBV6-5
D gene: TRBD2
CDR3 DNA: TGTGCCAGCATCGGCCTAGCGGGGATAGGCGAGCAGTACTTC
CDR3 protein: CASIGLAGIGEQYF

J gene: TRBJ2-1
clone size: .
V gene: TRBV10-1
D gene: .
CDR3 DNA: TGCGCCAGCAGTGACATAGCCGACCATGAGCAGTTCTTC
CDR3 protein: CASSDIADHEQFF

J gene: TRBJ2-7
clone size: .
V gene: TRBV30
D gene: .
CDR3 DNA: TGTGCCTGGGCCAACCCCGCGGGAGAGCAGTACTTC
CDR3 protein: CAWANPAGEQYF

J gene: TRBJ2-7
clone size: .
V gene: TRBV4-3
D gene: TRBD1
CDR3 DNA: TGCGCCAGCAGCCAAGGGCCCGGGACAGGGGGTGTCTTCGAGCAGTACTTC
CDR3 protein: CASSQGPGTGGVFEQYF

J gene: TRBJ2-7
clone size: once
V gene: TRBV7-2
D gene: TRBD2
CDR3 DNA: TGTGCCAGCAGCCCTCTCGGGGGGGCCGGTGACGAGCAGTACTTC
CDR3 protein: CASSPLGGAGDEQYF

J gene: TRBJ1-2
clone size: .
V gene: TRBV6-5
D gene: TRBD1
CDR3 DNA: TGTGCCAGCAGCCGGACAGGGCTAGGGGGCTACACCTTC
CDR3 protein: CASSRTGLGGYTF

J gene: TRBJ2-3
clone size: .
V gene: TRBV3-1/TRBV3-2
D gene: .
CDR3 DNA: TGTGCCAGCAGCCCTCCCCCTCGATTGAACCGAGGCACAGATACGCAGTATTTT
CDR3 protein: CASSPPPRLNRGTDTQYF

J gene: TRBJ1-2
clone size: once
V gene: TRBV7-8
D gene: .
CDR3 DNA: TGTGCCAGCAGCTTACGCCTGGTAAGAGGCTATGGCTACACCTTC
CDR3 protein: CASSLRLVRGYGYTF

J gene: TRBJ1-2
clone size: .
V gene: TRBV19
D gene: TRBD1
CDR3 DNA: TGTGCCAGTAGTATACAGGGGGTAAACACCTTC
CDR3 protein: CASSIQGVNTF

J gene: TRBJ1-1
clone size: .
V gene: TRBV19
D gene: .
CDR3 DNA: TGTGCCAGTAGTATTCAGGGGCTAACTGAAGCTTTCTTT
CDR3 protein: CASSIQGLTEAFF

J gene: TRBJ2-7
clone size: .
V gene: TRBV5-1
D gene: .
CDR3 DNA: TGCGCCAGCAGCTTAACGGGGCAGAGAGAGTCCTACGAGCAGTACTTC
CDR3 protein: CASSLTGQRESYEQYF

J gene: TRBJ2-3
clone size: once
V gene: TRBV7-3
D gene: .
CDR3 DNA: TGTGCCAGCAGCTTCGGGTCCGGGACTGGGGGAGATACGCAGTATTTT
CDR3 protein: CASSFGSGTGGDTQYF

J gene: TRBJ2-7
clone size: .
V gene: TRBV7-8
D gene: TRBD2
CDR3 DNA: TGTGCCAGCAGCTGGCTAGCGGGAGACTACGAGCAGTACTTC
CDR3 protein: CASSWLAGDYEQYF

J gene: TRBJ1-1
clone size: .
V gene: TRBV12-3/TRBV12-4
D gene: .
CDR3 DNA: TGTGCCAGCAGTTTAAAATTGCACACTGAAGCTTTCTTT
CDR3 protein: CASSLKLHTEAFF

J gene: TRBJ1-2
clone size: .
V gene: TRBV6-5
D gene: .
CDR3 DNA: TGTGCCAGCAGCCCCCACGGACCTCGGGACTATGGCTACACCTTC
CDR3 protein: CASSPHGPRDYGYTF

J gene: TRBJ2-1
clone size: .
V gene: TRBV4-3
D gene: .
CDR3 DNA: TGCGCCAGCAGCCAAGATTCAGGCCCGGACAATGAGCAGTTCTTC
CDR3 protein: CASSQDSGPDNEQFF

J gene: TRBJ2-7
clone size: .
V gene: TRBV18
D gene: .
CDR3 DNA: TGTGCCAGCTCACCACCCCAACCGACCTACGAGCAGTACTTC
CDR3 protein: CASSPPQPTYEQYF

J gene: TRBJ1-2
clone size: .
V gene: TRBV7-9
D gene: .
CDR3 DNA: TGTGCCAGCAGCTCACCGGGACGGGTAGTTTATGGCTACACCTTC
CDR3 protein: CASSSPGRVVYGYTF

J gene: TRBJ2-3
clone size: .
V gene: TRBV5-1
D gene: TRBD2
CDR3 DNA: TGCGCCAGCAGCTTGGACGGGGAGGGGACTACAGATACGCAGTATTTT
CDR3 protein: CASSLDGEGTTDTQYF

J gene: TRBJ1-3
clone size: .
V gene: TRBV14
D gene: TRBD1
CDR3 DNA: TGTGCCAGCAGCCAACCCGGGACAGCTTCTGGAAACACCATATATTTT
CDR3 protein: CASSQPGTASGNTIYF

J gene: TRBJ2-7
clone size: .
V gene: TRBV6-5
D gene: .
CDR3 DNA: TGTGCCAGCAGAGGACCTGGGGCAAAATACGAGCAGTACTTC
CDR3 protein: CASRGPGAKYEQYF